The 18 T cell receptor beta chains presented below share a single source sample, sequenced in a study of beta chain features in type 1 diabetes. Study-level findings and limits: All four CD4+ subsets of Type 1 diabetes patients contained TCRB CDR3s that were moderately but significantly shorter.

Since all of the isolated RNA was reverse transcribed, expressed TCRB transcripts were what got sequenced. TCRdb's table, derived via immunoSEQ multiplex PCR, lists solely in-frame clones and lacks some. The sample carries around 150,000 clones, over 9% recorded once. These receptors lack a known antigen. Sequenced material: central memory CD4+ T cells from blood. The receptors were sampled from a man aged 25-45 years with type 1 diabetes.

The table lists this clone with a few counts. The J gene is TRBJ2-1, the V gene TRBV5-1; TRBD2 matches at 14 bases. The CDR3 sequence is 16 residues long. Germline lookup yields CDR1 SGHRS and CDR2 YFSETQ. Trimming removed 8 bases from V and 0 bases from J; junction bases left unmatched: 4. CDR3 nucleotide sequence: TGCGCCAGTCGACTAGCGGGAGGGGTCTCCTACAATGAGCAGTTCTTC. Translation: CASRLAGGVSYNEQFF.

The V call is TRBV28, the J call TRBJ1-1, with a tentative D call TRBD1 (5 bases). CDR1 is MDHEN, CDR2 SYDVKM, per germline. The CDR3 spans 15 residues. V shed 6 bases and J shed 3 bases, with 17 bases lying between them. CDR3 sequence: CASSPWGGEYTEAFF. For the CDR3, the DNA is TGTGCCAGCAGCCCGTGGGGGGGGGAGTACACTGAAGCTTTCTTT.

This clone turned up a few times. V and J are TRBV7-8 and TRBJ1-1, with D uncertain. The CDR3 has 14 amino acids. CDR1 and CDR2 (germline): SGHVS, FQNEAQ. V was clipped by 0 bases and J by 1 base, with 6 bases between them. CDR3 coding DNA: TGTGCCAGCAGCTTAGCGAGCCGGAACACTGAAGCTTTCTTT. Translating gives CASSLASRNTEAFF.

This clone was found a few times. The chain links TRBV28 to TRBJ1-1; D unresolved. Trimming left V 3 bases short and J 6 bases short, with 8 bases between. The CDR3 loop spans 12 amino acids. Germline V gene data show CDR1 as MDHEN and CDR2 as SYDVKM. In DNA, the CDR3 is TGTGCCAGCAGTTTCCCCGGGGCTGAAGCTTTCTTT. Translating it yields CASSFPGAEAFF.

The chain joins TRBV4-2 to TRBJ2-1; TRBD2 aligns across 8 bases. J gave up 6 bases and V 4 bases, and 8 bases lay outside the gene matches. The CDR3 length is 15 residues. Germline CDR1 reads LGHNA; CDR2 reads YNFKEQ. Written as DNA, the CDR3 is TGTGCCAGCAGCCCCCAGGGACTAGGGGGCAATGAGCAGTTCTTC. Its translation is CASSPQGLGGNEQFF.

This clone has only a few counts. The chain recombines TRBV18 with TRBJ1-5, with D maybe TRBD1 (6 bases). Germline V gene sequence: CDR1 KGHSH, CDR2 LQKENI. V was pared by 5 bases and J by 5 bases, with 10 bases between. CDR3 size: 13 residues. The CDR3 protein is CASSETGDQPQHF. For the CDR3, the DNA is TGTGCCAGCTCAGAGACAGGCGATCAGCCCCAGCATTTT.

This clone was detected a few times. The chain's CDR3 is CASSQGEGYGYTF. The CDR3 DNA follows: TGCGCCAGCAGCCAGGGTGAGGGCTATGGCTACACCTTC. This rearrangement joins TRBV4-3 to TRBJ1-2; no reliable D call. Germline CDR1 is LGHNA and CDR2 is YSLEER. With 3 bases removed from V and 4 bases from J, the gap between germline ends came to 9 bases. The CDR3 is 13 amino acids.

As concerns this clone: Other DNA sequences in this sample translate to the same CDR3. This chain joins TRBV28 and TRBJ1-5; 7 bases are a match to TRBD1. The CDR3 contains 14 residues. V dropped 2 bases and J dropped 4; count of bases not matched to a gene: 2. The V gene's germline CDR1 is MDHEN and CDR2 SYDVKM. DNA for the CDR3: TGTGCCAGCAGTTTACTACAGGGGAATCAGCCCCAGCATTTT. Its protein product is CASSLLQGNQPQHF. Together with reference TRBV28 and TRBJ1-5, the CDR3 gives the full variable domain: DVKVTQSSRYLVKRTGEKVFLECVQDMDHENMFWYRQDPGLGLRLIYFSYDVKMKEKGDIPEGYSVSREKKERFSLILESASTNQTSMYLCASSLLQGNQPQHFGDGTRLSIL.

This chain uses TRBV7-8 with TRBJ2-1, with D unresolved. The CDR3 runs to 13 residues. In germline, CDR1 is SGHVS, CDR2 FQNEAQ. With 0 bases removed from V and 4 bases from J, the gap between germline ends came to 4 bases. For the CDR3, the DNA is TGTGCCAGCAGCTTAGCAGCGTACAATGAGCAGTTCTTC. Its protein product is CASSLAAYNEQFF. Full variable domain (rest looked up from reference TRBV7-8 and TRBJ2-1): GAGVSQSPRYKVAKRGQDVALRCDPISGHVSLFWYQQALGQGPEFLTYFQNEAQLDKSGLPSDRFFAERPEGSVSTLKIQRTQQEDSAVYLCASSLAAYNEQFFGPGTRLTVL.

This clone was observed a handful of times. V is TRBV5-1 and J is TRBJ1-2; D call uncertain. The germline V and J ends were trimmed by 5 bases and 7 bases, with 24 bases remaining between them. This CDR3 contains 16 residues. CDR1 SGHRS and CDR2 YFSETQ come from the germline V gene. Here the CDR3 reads CASSLSVDLNGAGYTF. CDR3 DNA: TGCGCCAGCAGTCTTAGCGTCGACCTCAACGGCGCTGGCTACACCTTC.

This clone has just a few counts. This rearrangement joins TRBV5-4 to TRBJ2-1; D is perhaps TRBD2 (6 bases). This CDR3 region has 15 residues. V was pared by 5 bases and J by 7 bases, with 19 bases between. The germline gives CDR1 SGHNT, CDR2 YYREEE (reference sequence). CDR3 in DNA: TGTGCCAGCAGGCCAACCGGGACTGCTTATAATGAGCAGTTCTTC. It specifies CASRPTGTAYNEQFF.

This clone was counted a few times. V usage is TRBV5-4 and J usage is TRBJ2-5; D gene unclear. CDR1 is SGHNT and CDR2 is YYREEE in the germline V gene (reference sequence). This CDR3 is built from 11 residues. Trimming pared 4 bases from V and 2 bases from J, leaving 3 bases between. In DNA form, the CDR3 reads TGTGCCAGCAGCCGTCAAGAGACCCAGTACTTC. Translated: CASSRQETQYF. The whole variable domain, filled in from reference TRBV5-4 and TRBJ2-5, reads ETGVTQSPTHLIKTRGQQVTLRCSSQSGHNTVSWYQQALGQGPQFIFQYYREEENGRGNFPPRFSGLQFPNYSSELNVNALELDDSALYLCASSRQETQYFGPGTRLLVL.

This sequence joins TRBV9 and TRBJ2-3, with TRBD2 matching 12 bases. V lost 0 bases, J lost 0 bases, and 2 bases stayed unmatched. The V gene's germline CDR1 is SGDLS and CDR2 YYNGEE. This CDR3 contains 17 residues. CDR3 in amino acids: CASSVAGTSGSTDTQYF. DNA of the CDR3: TGTGCCAGCAGCGTAGCGGGGACTAGCGGGAGCACAGATACGCAGTATTTT.

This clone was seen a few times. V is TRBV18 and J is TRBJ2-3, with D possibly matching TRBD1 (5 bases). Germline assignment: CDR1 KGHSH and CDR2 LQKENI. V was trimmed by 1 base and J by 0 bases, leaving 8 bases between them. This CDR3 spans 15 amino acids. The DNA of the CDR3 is TGTGCCAGCTCACCACAGACAGCGAGCACAGATACGCAGTATTTT. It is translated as CASSPQTASTDTQYF. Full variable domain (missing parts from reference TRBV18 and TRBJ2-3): NAGVMQNPRHLVRRRGQEARLRCSPMKGHSHVYWYRQLPEEGLKFMVYLQKENIIDESGMPKERFSAEFPKEGPSILRIQQVVRGDSAAYFCASSPQTASTDTQYFGPGTRLTVL.

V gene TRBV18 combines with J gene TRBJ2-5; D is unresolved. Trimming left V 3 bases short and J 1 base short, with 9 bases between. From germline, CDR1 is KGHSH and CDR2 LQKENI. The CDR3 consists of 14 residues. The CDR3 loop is CASSPEILQETQYF. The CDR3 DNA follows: TGTGCCAGCTCACCCGAAATACTCCAAGAGACCCAGTACTTC.

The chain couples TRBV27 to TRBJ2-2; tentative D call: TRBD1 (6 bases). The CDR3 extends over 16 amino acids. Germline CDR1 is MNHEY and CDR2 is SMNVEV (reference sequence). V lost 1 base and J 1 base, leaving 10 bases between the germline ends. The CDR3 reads CASSLFGTMNTGELFF. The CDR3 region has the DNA TGTGCCAGCAGTTTATTTGGGACAATGAACACCGGGGAGCTGTTTTTT.

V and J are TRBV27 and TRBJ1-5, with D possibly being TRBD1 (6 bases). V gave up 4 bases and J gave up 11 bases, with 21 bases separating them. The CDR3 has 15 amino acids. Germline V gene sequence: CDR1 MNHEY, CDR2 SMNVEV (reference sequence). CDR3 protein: CASSSERGGQVAQHF. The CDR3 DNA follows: TGTGCCAGCAGTTCCGAAAGGGGGGGGCAAGTGGCCCAGCATTTT.

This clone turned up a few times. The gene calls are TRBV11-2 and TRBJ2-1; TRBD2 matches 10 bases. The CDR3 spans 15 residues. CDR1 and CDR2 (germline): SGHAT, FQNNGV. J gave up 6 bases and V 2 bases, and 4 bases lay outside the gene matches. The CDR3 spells CASSLYLAGVNEQFF. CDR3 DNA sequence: TGTGCCAGCAGCTTATACCTAGCGGGAGTCAATGAGCAGTTCTTC.